The 11 T cell receptor beta chains in this list originate from one sample, sequenced in a study of blood T cell repertoires in COVID-19. Libraries were prepared by immunoSEQ multiplex PCR; TCRdb keeps only in-frame clonotypes and omits some of them. In the table there are some 200,000 clones, about 85% of which are singletons. The sequenced sample was peripheral blood. All receptors derive from a man in his 60s with active or convalescent COVID-19.

This clone was seen more than once but under ten times. The rearrangement joins TRBV5-5 to TRBJ1-1, with 7 bases identical to TRBD1. This CDR3 region has 14 residues. Germline V gene lookup returns CDR1 SGHKS and CDR2 YYEKEE (reference sequence). Trimming removed 4 bases from V and 1 base from J; junction bases left unmatched: 4. CDR3 amino acids: CASSPGQPNTEAFF. CDR3 in DNA: TGTGCCAGCAGCCCGGGACAGCCGAACACTGAAGCTTTCTTT.

The CDR3 region is CASSTTGGLDGYTF. In DNA form, the CDR3 reads TGTGCCAGCAGTACCACCGGGGGGTTAGATGGCTACACCTTC. The genes are TRBV28 and TRBJ1-2, with TRBD1 as a possible D gene (5 bases). Looked up from germline, CDR1 is MDHEN and CDR2 is SYDVKM. V was trimmed by 5 bases and J by 6 bases, leaving 16 bases between them. The CDR3 is 14 residues long.

V and J are TRBV19 and TRBJ1-3; D possibly corresponds to TRBD1 (6 bases). Germline loops: CDR1 LNHDA, CDR2 SQIVND (reference sequence). Trimming shortened V by 5 bases and J by 2 bases, and 10 bases separated the two germline ends. This CDR3 region has 14 residues. DNA of the CDR3: TGTGCCAGTAGTCCCCGGGACACTGGAAACACCATATATTTT. As protein: CASSPRDTGNTIYF.

The chain employs TRBV18 and TRBJ2-3, with 8 bases identical to TRBD2. With V trimmed by 5 bases and J by 2 bases, 3 bases remained unmatched. From germline, CDR1 is KGHSH and CDR2 LQKENI. The CDR3 has 14 amino acids. The CDR3 protein is CASSYSGVTDTQYF. DNA of the CDR3: TGTGCCAGCTCATATAGCGGGGTCACAGATACGCAGTATTTT. Variable domain in full (rest from reference TRBV18 and TRBJ2-3): NAGVMQNPRHLVRRRGQEARLRCSPMKGHSHVYWYRQLPEEGLKFMVYLQKENIIDESGMPKERFSAEFPKEGPSILRIQQVVRGDSAAYFCASSYSGVTDTQYFGPGTRLTVL.

In DNA, the CDR3 is TGTGCCACCAGTGTAGCAGGGAGGGATGAGCAGTTCTTC. Protein product: CATSVAGRDEQFF. The chain uses TRBV24-1 and TRBJ2-1, with 7 positions matching TRBD2. The CDR3 is made up of 13 amino acids. In germline, CDR1 is KGHDR, CDR2 SFDVKD. With V trimmed by 5 bases and J by 8 bases, 5 bases remained unmatched.

The table lists this clone with a few counts. The rearrangement joins TRBV19 to TRBJ1-2; D possibly corresponds to TRBD1 (6 bases). This CDR3 region has 12 residues. V was pared by 6 bases and J by 6 bases, with 11 bases between. Germline values: CDR1 LNHDA, CDR2 SQIVND (reference sequence). In DNA form, the CDR3 reads TGTGCCAGTAGGCCAGGGGAACATGGCTACACCTTC. As protein: CASRPGEHGYTF. The full variable domain, rest sourced from reference TRBV19 and TRBJ1-2, is DGGITQSPKYLFRKEGQNVTLSCEQNLNHDAMYWYRQDPGQGLRLIYYSQIVNDFQKGDIAEGYSVSREKKESFPLTVTSAQKNPTAFYLCASRPGEHGYTFGSGTRLTVV.

The genes are TRBV4-1 and TRBJ1-2; D is perhaps TRBD1 (5 bases). In germline, CDR1 is MGHRA, CDR2 YSYEKL. CDR3 length: 14 residues. V lost 4 bases and J 2 bases, leaving 11 bases between the germline ends. CDR3 coding DNA: TGCGCCAGCAGCCTCGAGACAGCGAACTATGGCTACACCTTC. Protein product: CASSLETANYGYTF.

The rearrangement uses TRBV2 and TRBJ2-4; 9 bases agree with TRBD2. With V trimmed by 2 bases and J by 0 bases, 11 bases remained unmatched. This CDR3 region has 19 residues. Germline CDR1 is SNHLY and CDR2 is FYNNEI. CDR3 sequence (DNA): TGTGCCAGCAGTGAAAGGTTGCGGGGGGGGTCGCTAGCCAAAAACATTCAGTACTTC. Protein sequence: CASSERLRGGSLAKNIQYF.

The rearrangement uses TRBV11-1 and TRBJ2-1, with 8 bases lining up with TRBD2. Germline V CDR1 and CDR2: SGHAT, FQDESV (reference sequence). The CDR3 covers 15 residues. After removal of 2 bases from V and 4 bases from J, the junction contained 4 bases not matched to a gene. For the CDR3, the DNA is TGTGCCAGCAGCTTACACGGGGGGGAATACAATGAGCAGTTCTTC. Amino acids: CASSLHGGEYNEQFF. The variable domain in full, with the rest retrieved from reference TRBV11-1 and TRBJ2-1, is EAEVAQSPRYKITEKSQAVAFWCDPISGHATLYWYRQILGQGPELLVQFQDESVVDDSQLPKDRFSAERLKGVDSTLKIQPAELGDSAMYLCASSLHGGEYNEQFFGPGTRLTVL.

The rearrangement joins TRBV7-7 to TRBJ2-1; D is undetermined. The CDR3 is 13 amino acids. V was cut by 1 base and J by 8 bases, with 9 bases left in between. Germline assignment: CDR1 SSHAT and CDR2 FNYEAQ (reference sequence). This chain's CDR3 is CASSLDFRDEQFF. CDR3 sequence (DNA): TGTGCCAGCAGCTTAGATTTTCGGGATGAGCAGTTCTTC.

The rearrangement joins TRBV6-4 to TRBJ2-3; possibly TRBD2 for D (6 bases). In germline, CDR1 is MRHNA, CDR2 SNTAGT. CDR3 length: 15 amino acids. V lost 0 bases to trimming and J lost 4 bases, with 11 bases between them. CDR3 amino acids: CASSDSGGEADTQYF. The DNA of the CDR3 is TGTGCCAGCAGTGACTCTGGCGGGGAAGCAGATACGCAGTATTTT.